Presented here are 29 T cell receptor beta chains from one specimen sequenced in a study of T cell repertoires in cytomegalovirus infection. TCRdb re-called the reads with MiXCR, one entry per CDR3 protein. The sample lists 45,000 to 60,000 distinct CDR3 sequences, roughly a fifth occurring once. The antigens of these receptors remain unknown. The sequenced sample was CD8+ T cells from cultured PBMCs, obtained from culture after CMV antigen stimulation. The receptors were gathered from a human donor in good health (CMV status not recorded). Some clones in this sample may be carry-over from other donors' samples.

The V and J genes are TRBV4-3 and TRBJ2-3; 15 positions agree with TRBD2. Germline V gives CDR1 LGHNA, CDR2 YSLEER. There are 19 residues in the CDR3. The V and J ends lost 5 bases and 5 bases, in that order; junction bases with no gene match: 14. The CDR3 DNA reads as TGCGCCAGCAGCACGGGACTAGCGGGAGGTAGACATTCGGGAGATACGCAGTATTTT. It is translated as CASSTGLAGGRHSGDTQYF.

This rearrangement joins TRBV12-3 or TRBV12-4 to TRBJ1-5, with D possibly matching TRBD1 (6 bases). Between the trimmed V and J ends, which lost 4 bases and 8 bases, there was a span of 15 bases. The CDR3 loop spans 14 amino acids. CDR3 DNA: TGTGCCAGCAGTTCTGGGGACACAGACAAGCCCCAGCATTTT. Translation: CASSSGDTDKPQHF.

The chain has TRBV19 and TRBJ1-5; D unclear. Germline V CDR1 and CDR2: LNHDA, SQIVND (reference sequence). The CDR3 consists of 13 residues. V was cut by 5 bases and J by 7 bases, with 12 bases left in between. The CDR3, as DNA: TGTGCCAGTAGTGGGAGCGGCCTCCAGCCCCAGCATTTT. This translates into CASSGSGLQPQHF.

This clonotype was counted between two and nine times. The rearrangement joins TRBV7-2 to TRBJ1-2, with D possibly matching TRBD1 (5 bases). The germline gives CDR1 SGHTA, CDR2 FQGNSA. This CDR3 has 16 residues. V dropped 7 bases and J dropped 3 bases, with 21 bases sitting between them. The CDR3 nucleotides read TGTGCCAGCACCATCCTAGGGGATATCAGTTACTATGGCTACACCTTC. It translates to CASTILGDISYYGYTF. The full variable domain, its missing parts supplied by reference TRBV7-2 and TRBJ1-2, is GAGVSQSPSNKVTEKGKDVELRCDPISGHTALYWYRQSLGQGLEFLIYFQGNSAPDKSGLPSDRFSAERTGGSVSTLTIQRTQQEDSAVYLCASTILGDISYYGYTFGSGTRLTVV.

The CDR3 nucleotides are TGTGCCAGCAGTTTTAAGGGGGAGGGGCAAGATACGCAGTATTTT. Translation gives CASSFKGEGQDTQYF. This rearrangement joins TRBV6-8 to TRBJ2-3; D might be TRBD2 (7 bases). The CDR3 has 15 amino acids. The germline V gene has CDR1 MNHGY and CDR2 SAAAGT. Trimming removed 4 bases from V and 5 bases from J, with 16 bases in between.

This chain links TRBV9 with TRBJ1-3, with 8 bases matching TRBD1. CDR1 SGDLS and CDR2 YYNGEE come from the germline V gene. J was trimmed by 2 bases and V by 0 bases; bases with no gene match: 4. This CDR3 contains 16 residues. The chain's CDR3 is CASSVGQGLAGNTIYF. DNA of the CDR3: TGTGCCAGCAGCGTAGGACAGGGGCTCGCTGGAAACACCATATATTTT.

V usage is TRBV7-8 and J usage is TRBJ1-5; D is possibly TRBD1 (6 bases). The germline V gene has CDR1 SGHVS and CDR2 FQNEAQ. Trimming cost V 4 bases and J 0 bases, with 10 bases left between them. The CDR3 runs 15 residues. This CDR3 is CASSSHRDSNQPQHF. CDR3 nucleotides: TGTGCCAGCAGCTCCCACAGGGATAGCAATCAGCCCCAGCATTTT.

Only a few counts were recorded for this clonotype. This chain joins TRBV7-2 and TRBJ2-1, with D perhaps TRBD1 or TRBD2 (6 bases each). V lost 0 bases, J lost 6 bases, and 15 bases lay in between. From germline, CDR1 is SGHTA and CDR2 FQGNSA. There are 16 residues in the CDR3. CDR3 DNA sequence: TGTGCCAGCAGCTTAGCGCTGTGGGGGGCGGGCAATGAGCAGTTCTTC. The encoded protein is CASSLALWGAGNEQFF.

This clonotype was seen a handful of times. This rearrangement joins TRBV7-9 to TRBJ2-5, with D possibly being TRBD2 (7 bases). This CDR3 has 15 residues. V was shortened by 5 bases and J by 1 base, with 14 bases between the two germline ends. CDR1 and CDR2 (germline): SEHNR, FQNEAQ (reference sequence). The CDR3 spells CASSQTAGAQETQYF. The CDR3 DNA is TGTGCCAGCAGCCAGACGGCGGGGGCCCAAGAGACCCAGTACTTC.

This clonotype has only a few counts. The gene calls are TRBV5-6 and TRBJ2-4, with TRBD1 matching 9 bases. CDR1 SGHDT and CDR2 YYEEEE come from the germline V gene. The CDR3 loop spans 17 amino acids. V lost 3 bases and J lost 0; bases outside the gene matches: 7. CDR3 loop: CASSSTGGGLAKNIQYF. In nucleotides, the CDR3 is TGTGCCAGCAGCTCGACAGGGGGGGGATTAGCCAAAAACATTCAGTACTTC. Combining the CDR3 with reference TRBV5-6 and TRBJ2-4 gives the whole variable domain DAGVTQSPTHLIKTRGQQVTLRCSPKSGHDTVSWYQQALGQGPQFIFQYYEEEERQRGNFPDRFSGHQFPNYSSELNVNALLLGDSALYLCASSSTGGGLAKNIQYFGAGTRLSVL.

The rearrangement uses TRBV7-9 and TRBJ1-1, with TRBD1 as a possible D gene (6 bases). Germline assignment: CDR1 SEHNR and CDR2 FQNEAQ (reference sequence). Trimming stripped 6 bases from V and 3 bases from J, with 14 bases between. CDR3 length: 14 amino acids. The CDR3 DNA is TGTGCCAGCAGTCCCACTCAGGGGTACACTGAAGCTTTCTTT. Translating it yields CASSPTQGYTEAFF. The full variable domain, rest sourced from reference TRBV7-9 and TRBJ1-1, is DTGVSQNPRHKITKRGQNVTFRCDPISEHNRLYWYRQTLGQGPEFLTYFQNEAQLEKSRLLSDRFSAERPKGSFSTLEIQRTEQGDSAMYLCASSPTQGYTEAFFGQGTRLTVV.

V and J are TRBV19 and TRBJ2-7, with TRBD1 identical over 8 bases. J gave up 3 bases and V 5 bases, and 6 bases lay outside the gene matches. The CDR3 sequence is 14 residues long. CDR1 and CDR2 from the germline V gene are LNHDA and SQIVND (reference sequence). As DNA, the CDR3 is TGTGCCAGTAGTGGGGCAGGGGGCGGCTACGAGCAGTACTTC. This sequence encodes CASSGAGGGYEQYF.

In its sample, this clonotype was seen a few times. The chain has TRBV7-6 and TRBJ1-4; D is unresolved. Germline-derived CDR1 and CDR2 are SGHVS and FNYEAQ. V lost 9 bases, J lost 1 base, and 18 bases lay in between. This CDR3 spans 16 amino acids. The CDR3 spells CASSPFPGKTNEKLFF. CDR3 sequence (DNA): TGTGCCAGTTCACCTTTTCCGGGGAAAACTAATGAAAAACTGTTTTTT.

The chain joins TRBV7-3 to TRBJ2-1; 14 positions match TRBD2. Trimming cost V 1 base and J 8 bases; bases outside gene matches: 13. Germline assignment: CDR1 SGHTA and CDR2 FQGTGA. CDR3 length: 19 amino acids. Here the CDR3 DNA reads TGTGCCAGCAGCTTAAGGGCGGGACTAGCGGGGGCCCAGGGGGATGAGCAGTTCTTC. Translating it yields CASSLRAGLAGAQGDEQFF. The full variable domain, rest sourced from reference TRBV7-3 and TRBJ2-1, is GAGVSQTPSNKVTEKGKYVELRCDPISGHTALYWYRQSLGQGPEFLIYFQGTGAADDSGLPNDRFFAVRPEGSVSTLKIQRTERGDSAVYLCASSLRAGLAGAQGDEQFFGPGTRLTVL.

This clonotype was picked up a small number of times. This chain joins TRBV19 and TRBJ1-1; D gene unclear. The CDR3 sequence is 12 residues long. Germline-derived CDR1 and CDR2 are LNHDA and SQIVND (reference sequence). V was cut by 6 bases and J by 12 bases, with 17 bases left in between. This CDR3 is CASSLTGGGSFF. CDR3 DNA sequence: TGTGCCAGTAGCTTGACGGGAGGCGGGTCTTTCTTT.

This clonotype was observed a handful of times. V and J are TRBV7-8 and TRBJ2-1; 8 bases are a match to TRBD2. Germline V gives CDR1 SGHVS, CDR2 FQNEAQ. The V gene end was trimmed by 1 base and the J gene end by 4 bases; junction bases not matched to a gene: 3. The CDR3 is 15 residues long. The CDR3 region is CASSLEGGGYNEQFF. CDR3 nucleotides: TGTGCCAGCAGCTTAGAGGGCGGGGGGTACAATGAGCAGTTCTTC.

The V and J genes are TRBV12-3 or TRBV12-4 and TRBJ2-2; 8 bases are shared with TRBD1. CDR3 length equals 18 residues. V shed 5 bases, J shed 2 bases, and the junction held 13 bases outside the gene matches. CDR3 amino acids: CASSPSRDRYRNTGELFF. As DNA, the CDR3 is TGTGCCAGCAGTCCGTCCCGGGACAGGTACAGAAACACCGGGGAGCTGTTTTTT.

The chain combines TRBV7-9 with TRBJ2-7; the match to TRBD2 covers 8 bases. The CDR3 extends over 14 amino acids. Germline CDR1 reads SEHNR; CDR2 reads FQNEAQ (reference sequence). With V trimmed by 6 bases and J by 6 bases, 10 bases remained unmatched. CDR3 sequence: CASRPGGAEGEQYF. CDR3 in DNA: TGTGCCAGCAGACCCGGGGGGGCCGAGGGCGAGCAGTACTTC.

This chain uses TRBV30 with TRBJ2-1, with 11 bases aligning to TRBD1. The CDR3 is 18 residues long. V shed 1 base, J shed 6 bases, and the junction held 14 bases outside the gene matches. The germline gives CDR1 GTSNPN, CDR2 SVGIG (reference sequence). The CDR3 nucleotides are TGTGCCTGGAGTGACCGCCCACCCGGGACAGGGGGATCCAATGAGCAGTTCTTC. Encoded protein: CAWSDRPPGTGGSNEQFF. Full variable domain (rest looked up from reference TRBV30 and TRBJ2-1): SQTIHQWPATLVQPVGSPLSLECTVEGTSNPNLYWYRQAAGRGLQLLFYSVGIGQISSEVPQNLSASRPQDRQFILSSKKLLLSDSGFYLCAWSDRPPGTGGSNEQFFGPGTRLTVL.

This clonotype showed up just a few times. The CDR3 DNA reads as TGTGCCAGCACCATCGTCACAGGGACAACGAACACCGGGGAGCTGTTTTTT. Residues: CASTIVTGTTNTGELFF. The chain couples TRBV6-2 or TRBV6-3 to TRBJ2-2, with D possibly matching TRBD1 (6 bases). The V end was cut by 7 bases, the J end by 0 bases, with 18 bases between. The CDR3 is made up of 17 amino acids. Per germline, CDR1 MNHEY and CDR2 SVGEGT.

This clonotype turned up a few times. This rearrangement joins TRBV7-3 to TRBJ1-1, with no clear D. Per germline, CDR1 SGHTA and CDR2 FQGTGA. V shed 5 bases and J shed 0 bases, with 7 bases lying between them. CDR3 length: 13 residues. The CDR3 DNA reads TGTGCCAGCAGCCAAAGGCTGAACACTGAAGCTTTCTTT. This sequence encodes CASSQRLNTEAFF.

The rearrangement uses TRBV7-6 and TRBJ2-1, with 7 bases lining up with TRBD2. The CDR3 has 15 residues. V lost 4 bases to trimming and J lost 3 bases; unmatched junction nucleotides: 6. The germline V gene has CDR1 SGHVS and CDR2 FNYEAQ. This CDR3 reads CASSSRGRGYNEQFF. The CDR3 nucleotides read TGTGCCAGCAGCTCTCGTGGGAGGGGCTACAATGAGCAGTTCTTC.

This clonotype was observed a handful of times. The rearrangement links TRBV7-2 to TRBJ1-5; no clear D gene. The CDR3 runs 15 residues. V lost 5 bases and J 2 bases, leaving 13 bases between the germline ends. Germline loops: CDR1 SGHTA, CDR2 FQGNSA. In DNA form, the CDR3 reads TGTGCCAGCAGCGTAGTTAGGGCAGGCAATCAGCCCCAGCATTTT. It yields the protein CASSVVRAGNQPQHF.

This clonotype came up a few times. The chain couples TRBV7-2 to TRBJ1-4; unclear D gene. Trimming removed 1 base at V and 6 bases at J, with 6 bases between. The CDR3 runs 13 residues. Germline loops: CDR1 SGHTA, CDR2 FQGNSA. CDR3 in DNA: TGTGCCAGCAGCTTAGTGACCGATGAAAAACTGTTTTTT. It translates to CASSLVTDEKLFF.

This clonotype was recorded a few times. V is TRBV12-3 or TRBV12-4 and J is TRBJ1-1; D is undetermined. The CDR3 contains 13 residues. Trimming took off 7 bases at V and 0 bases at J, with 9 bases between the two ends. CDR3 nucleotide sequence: TGTGCCAGCAAAACAGCACTGAACACTGAAGCTTTCTTT. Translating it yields CASKTALNTEAFF.

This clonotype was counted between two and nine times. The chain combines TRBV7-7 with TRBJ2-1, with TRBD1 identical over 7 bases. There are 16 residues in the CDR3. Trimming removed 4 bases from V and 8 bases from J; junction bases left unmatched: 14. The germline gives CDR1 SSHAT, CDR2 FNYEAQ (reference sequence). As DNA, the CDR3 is TGTGCCAGCAGCTCCTCGGACAGGAACTCGGACGATGAGCAGTTCTTC. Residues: CASSSSDRNSDDEQFF.

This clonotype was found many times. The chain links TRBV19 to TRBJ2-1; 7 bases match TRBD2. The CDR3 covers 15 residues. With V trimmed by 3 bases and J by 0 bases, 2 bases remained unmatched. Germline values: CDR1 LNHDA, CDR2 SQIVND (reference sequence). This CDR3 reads CASSMPGGSYNEQFF. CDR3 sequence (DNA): TGTGCCAGTAGTATGCCGGGGGGCTCCTACAATGAGCAGTTCTTC.

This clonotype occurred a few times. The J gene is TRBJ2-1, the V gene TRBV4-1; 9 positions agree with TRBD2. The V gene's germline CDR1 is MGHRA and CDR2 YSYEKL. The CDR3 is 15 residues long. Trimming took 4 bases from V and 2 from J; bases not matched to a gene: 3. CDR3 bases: TGCGCCAGCAGCCCCAAGCGGGAGGCCTACAATGAGCAGTTCTTC. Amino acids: CASSPKREAYNEQFF.

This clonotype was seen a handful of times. The CDR3 region has the DNA TGTGCCAGCAGTTTGACACGGACTGAAGCTTTCTTT. Translation gives CASSLTRTEAFF. This chain connects TRBV12-3 or TRBV12-4 to TRBJ1-1; D gene uncertain. V was pared by 3 bases and J by 5 bases, with 7 bases between. The CDR3 length is 12 residues.